This TCR beta chain was sequenced for a study of blood T cell repertoires in COVID-19. Study at large: COVID-19 samples from acute and convalescent phases originated in the United States, Italy and Spain. PBMCs, B-cell-depleted T cells, or T cells were the source of the cDNA or gDNA that made up the material.

Original data processing: Reference gene primer amplification yielded estimated nucleated cell counts. Only in-frame clones appear in the TCRdb table, and some are missing; sequencing was by immunoSEQ multiplex PCR. V, J and clone size reflect that table, while D and trimming were determined from the DNA. The sample records 400,000 or so clones, 85% to 90% being singletons. The V gene's germline CDR1 is SGHNT and CDR2 YYREEE (reference sequence). This CDR3 comprises 16 residues. V was trimmed by 0 bases and J by 2 bases, leaving 13 bases between them. Sequencing was carried out using peripheral blood. This receptor was obtained from a human donor in a cohort sampled during active COVID-19. The chain couples TRBV5-4 to TRBJ2-3; no clear D gene. This CDR3 reads CASSLAPAAVTDTQYF. CDR3 DNA sequence: TGTGCCAGCAGCTTGGCCCCCGCGGCGGTCACAGATACGCAGTATTTT.